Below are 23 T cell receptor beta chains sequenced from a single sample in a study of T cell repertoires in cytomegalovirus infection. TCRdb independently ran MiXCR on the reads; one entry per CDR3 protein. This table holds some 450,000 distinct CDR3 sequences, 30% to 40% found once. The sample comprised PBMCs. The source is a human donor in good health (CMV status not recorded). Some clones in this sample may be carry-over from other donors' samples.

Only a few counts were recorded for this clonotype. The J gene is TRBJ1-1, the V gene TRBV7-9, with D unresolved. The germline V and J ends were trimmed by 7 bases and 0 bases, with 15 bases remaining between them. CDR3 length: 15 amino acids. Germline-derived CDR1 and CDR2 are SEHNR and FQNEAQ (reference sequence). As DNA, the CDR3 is TGTGCCAGCATTGGTTGGCCGGGGATGAACACTGAAGCTTTCTTT. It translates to CASIGWPGMNTEAFF.

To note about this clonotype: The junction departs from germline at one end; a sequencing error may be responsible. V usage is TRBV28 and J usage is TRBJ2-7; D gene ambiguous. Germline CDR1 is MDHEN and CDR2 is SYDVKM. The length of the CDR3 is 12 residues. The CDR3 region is CASTSQTYEQYF. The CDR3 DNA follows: TGTGCCAGCACGTCTCAAACATACGAGCAATACTTC.

CDR3 coding DNA: TGTGCCACCACACGAGACAGACTGAACACTGAAGCTTTCTTT. Its protein product is CATTRDRLNTEAFF. The chain carries TRBV6-5 and TRBJ1-1, with D maybe TRBD1 (5 bases). Germline V CDR1 and CDR2: MNHEY, SVGAGI. The CDR3 spans 14 residues. V was trimmed by 10 bases and J by 0 bases, leaving 15 bases between them.

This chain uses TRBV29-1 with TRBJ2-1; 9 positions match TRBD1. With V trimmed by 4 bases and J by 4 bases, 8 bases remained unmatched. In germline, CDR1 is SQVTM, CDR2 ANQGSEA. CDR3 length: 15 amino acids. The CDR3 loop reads CSVGRDRATYNEQFF. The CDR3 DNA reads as TGCAGCGTTGGCCGGGACAGGGCGACTTACAATGAGCAGTTCTTC.

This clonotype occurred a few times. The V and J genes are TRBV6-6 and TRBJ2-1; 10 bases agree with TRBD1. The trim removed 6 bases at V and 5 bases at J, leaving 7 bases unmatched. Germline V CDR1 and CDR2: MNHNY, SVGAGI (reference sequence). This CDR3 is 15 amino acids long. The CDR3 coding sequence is TGTGCCAGCAGCCACGGGACAGGGGCGAACAATGAGCAGTTCTTC. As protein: CASSHGTGANNEQFF.

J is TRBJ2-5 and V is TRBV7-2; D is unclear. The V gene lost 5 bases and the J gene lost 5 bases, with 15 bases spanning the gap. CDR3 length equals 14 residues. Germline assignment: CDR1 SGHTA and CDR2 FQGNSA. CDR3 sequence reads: CASSLVGVGETQYF. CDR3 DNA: TGTGCCAGCAGCCTCGTTGGTGTGGGGGAGACCCAGTACTTC.

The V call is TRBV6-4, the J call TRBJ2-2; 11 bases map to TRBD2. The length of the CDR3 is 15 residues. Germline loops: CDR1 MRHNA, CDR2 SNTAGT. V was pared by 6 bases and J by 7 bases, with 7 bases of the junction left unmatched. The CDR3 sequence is CASSLLAGAFGELFF. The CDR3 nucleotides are TGTGCCAGCAGCCTACTAGCGGGGGCATTCGGGGAGCTGTTTTTT.

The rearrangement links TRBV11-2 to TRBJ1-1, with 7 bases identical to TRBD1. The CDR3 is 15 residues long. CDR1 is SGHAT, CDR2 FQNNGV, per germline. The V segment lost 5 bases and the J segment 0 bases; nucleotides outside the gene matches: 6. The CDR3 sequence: CASSHSGTVNTEAFF. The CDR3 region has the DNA TGTGCCAGCAGCCACAGTGGGACAGTGAACACTGAAGCTTTCTTT.

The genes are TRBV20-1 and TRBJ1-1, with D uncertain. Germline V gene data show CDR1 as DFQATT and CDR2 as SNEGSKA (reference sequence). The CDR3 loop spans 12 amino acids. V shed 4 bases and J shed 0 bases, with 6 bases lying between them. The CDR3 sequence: CSAILVNTEAFF. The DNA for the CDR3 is TGCAGTGCTATACTTGTGAACACTGAAGCTTTCTTT.

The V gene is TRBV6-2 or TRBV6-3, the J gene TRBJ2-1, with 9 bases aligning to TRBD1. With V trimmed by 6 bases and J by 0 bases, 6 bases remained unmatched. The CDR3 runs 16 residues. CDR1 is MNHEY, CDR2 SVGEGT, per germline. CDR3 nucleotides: TGTGCCAGCAGCTCCCAGACAGGGGGCTCCTACAATGAGCAGTTCTTC. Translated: CASSSQTGGSYNEQFF.

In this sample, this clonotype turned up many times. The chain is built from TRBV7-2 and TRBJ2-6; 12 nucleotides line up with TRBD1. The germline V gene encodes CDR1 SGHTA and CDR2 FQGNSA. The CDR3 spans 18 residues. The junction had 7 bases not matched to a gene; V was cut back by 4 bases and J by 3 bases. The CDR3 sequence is CASSYGDRGRVGANVLTF. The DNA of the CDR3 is TGTGCCAGCAGCTACGGGGACAGGGGGCGAGTTGGGGCCAACGTCCTGACTTTC.

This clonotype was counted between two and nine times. Written as DNA, the CDR3 is TGCGCCAGCAGCCAAGCTATGATACTAGACAATGAGCAGTTCTTC. It translates to CASSQAMILDNEQFF. The rearrangement joins TRBV4-1 to TRBJ2-1; D is perhaps TRBD2 (5 bases). V lost 1 base to trimming and J lost 5 bases, with 12 bases between them. Germline V CDR1 and CDR2: MGHRA, YSYEKL. The CDR3 loop spans 15 amino acids.

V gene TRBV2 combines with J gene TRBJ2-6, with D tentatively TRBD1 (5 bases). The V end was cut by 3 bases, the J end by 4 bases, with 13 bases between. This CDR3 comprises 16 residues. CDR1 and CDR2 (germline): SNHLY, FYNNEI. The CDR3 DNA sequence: TGTGCCAGCAGTGACCAAGGGGTTTCCGGGGCCAACGTCCTGACTTTC. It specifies CASSDQGVSGANVLTF. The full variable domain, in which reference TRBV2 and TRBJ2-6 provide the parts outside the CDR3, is EPEVTQTPSHQVTQMGQEVILRCVPISNHLYFYWYRQILGQKVEFLVSFYNNEISEKSEIFDDQFSVERPDGSNFTLKIRSTKLEDSAMYFCASSDQGVSGANVLTFGAGSRLTVL.

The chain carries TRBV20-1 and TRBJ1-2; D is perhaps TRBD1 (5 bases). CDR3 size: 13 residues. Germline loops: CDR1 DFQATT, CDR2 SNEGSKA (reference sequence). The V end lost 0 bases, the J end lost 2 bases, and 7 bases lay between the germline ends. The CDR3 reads CSAREGTNYGYTF. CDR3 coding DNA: TGCAGTGCTAGAGAGGGGACGAACTATGGCTACACCTTC.

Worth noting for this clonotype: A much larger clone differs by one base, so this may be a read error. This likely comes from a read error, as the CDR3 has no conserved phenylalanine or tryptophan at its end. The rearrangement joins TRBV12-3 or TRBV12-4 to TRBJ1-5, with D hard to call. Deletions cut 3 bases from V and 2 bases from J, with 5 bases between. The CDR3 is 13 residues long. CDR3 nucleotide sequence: TGTGCCAGCAGTTTTGGGCGCAATCAGCCCCAGCATTTG. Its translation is CASSFGRNQPQHL.

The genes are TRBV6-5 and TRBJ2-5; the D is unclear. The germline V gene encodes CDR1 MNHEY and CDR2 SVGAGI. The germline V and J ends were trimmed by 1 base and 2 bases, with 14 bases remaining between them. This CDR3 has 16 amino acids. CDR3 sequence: CASSYFVKGAQETQYF. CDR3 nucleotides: TGTGCCAGCAGTTACTTCGTGAAAGGAGCTCAAGAGACCCAGTACTTC.

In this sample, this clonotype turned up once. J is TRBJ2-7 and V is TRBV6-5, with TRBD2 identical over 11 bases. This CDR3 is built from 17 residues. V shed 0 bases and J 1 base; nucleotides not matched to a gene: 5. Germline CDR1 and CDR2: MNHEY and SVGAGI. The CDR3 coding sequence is TGTGCCAGCAGTTACTCTAGGTCTAGCGGGGGGTCCTACGAGCAGTACTTC. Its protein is CASSYSRSSGGSYEQYF.

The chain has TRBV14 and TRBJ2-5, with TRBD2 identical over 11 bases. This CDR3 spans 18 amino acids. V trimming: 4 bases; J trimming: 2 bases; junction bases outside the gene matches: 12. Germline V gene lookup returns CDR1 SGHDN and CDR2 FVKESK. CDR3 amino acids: CASSLRLAGQTYQETQYF. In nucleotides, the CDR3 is TGTGCCAGCAGCCTGAGACTAGCGGGGCAGACCTATCAAGAGACCCAGTACTTC.

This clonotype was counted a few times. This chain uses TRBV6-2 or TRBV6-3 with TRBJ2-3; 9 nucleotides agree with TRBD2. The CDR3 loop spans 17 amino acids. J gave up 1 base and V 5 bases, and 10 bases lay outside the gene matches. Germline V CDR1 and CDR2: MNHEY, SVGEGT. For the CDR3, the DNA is TGTGCCAGCAGTCCCGGCCTAATAGCGGGGGGCACAGATACGCAGTATTTT. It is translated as CASSPGLIAGGTDTQYF.

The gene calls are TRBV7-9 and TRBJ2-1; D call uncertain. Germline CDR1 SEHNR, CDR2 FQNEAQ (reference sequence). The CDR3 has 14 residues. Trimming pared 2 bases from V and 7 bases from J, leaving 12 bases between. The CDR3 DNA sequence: TGTGCCAGCAGCTTACTACGGTCAGGTAATGAGCAGTTCTTC. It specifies CASSLLRSGNEQFF.

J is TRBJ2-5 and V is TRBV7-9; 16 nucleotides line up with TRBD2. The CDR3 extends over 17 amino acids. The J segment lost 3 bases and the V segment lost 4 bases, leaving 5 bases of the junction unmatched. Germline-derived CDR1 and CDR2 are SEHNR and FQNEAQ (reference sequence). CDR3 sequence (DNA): TGTGCCAGCAGCTGGGGACTAGCGGGGGGGCCAGAAGAGACCCAGTACTTC. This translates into CASSWGLAGGPEETQYF.

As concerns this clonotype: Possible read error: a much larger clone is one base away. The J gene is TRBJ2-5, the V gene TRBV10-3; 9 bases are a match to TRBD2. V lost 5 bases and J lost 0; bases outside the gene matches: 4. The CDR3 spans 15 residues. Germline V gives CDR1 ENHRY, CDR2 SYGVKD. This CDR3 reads CAISWLAGYQETQYF. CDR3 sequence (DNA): TGTGCCATCAGTTGGCTAGCGGGGTACCAAGAGACCCAGTACTTC.

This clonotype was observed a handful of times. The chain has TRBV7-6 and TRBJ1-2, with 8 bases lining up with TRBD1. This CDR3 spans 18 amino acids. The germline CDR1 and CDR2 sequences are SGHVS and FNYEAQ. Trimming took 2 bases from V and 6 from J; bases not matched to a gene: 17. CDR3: CASSLLEQGAILSHGYTF. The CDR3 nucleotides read TGTGCCAGCAGCTTACTTGAGCAGGGGGCCATATTAAGTCATGGCTACACCTTC.